This TCR beta chain came from a study of identical twins. V dropped 1 base and J dropped 3 bases, with 10 bases sitting between them. Germline V gene data show CDR1 as LGHDT and CDR2 as YNNKEL (reference sequence). The CDR3 has 14 residues. TCRdb re-called the 5' RACE reads through MiXCR, storing one row per CDR3 protein. Of under 900,000 distinct CDR3 sequences in the sample, over 15% were seen once. This sample was also put to use in a study of T cells expressing NK-cell markers.

Sequenced sample: PBMCs. This sequence originates from a woman younger than 30 in good health. V gene TRBV3-1 combines with J gene TRBJ2-7; no firm D call. The CDR3 spells CASSQVGLSYEQYF. Here the CDR3 DNA reads TGTGCCAGCAGCCAAGTCGGGCTAAGCTACGAGCAGTACTTC.